This T cell receptor (beta chain) was sequenced in a study of blood T cell repertoires in COVID-19. As for the study in general: COVID-19 samples, acute and convalescent, were from the United States, Italy and Spain. The analysed material was cDNA or gDNA that came from T cells, B-cell-depleted T cells, or PBMCs.

Per the authors' pipeline: Amplification with reference gene primers provided the estimates of nucleated cell counts. Only in-frame clones appear in the TCRdb table, and some are missing; sequencing was by immunoSEQ multiplex PCR. Clone size and the V and J calls come from that table; the DNA yielded D and trimming. This table has 45,000 to 65,000 clones, roughly 87% appearing once. From germline, CDR1 is LGHNT and CDR2 FRNRAP. The junction had 11 bases not matched to a gene; V was cut back by 5 bases and J by 0 bases. This CDR3 has 18 amino acids. V gene TRBV12-5 combines with J gene TRBJ2-3; 10 bases map to TRBD2. The sample taken for sequencing was peripheral blood. The source is a man older than 75 in a cohort sampled during active COVID-19. The CDR3: CASGPESGRASSTDTQYF. DNA for the CDR3: TGTGCTAGTGGTCCCGAGAGCGGGAGGGCGTCTAGCACAGATACGCAGTATTTT.